The entry below describes one T cell receptor (beta chain). Its antigen remains unknown. Only in-frame clones appear in the TCRdb table, and some are missing; sequencing was by immunoSEQ multiplex PCR. The repertoire has 30,000 to 35,000 clones, about 83% of them found once; the top ten carry 3.5% to 4.5%. The sample comes from a study of neoadjuvant anti-PD-1 for oral cavity cancer. Study at large: Non-progressing patients received a fourth nivolumab dose near day 43, then surgery on days 50-56.

The patients had HPV-negative, locally advanced oral cavity squamous cell carcinoma. PBMCs were not maintained or expanded in culture before analysis. The J segment lost 0 bases and the V segment lost 1 base, leaving 12 bases of the junction unmatched. The germline V gene has CDR1 SGDLS and CDR2 YYNGEE. There are 19 residues in the CDR3. Study-wide findings and caveats: Non-responders to neoadjuvant nivolumab had significantly more clonal PBMC T cells than responders.

The origin of this receptor is a person aged 35-79 years with oral cavity squamous cell carcinoma. V usage is TRBV9 and J usage is TRBJ2-3; TRBD1 agrees at 9 bases. Sequencing used PBMCs, obtained before nivolumab (anti-PD-1) treatment. CDR3 in amino acids: CASSVWPGDRETSTDTQYF. CDR3 DNA: TGTGCCAGCAGCGTATGGCCGGGGGACAGGGAAACTAGCACAGATACGCAGTATTTT. Drawing the rest from reference TRBV9 and TRBJ2-3, the complete variable domain is DSGVTQTPKHLITATGQRVTLRCSPRSGDLSVYWYQQSLDQGLQFLIQYYNGEERAKGNILERFSAQQFPDLHSELNLSSLELGDSALYFCASSVWPGDRETSTDTQYFGPGTRLTVL.